Presented here are 14 T cell receptor beta chains from one specimen sequenced in a study of T cells after yellow fever vaccination. TCRdb re-called the 5' RACE reads through MiXCR, storing one row per CDR3 protein. This sample has a few hundred thousand distinct CDR3 sequences, with roughly an eighth found just once. The sample here was CD4+ T cells sorted from PBMCs, taken 15 days after the yellow fever booster vaccination. Receptor source: a man aged 18 to 35 who received the YFV17D yellow fever vaccine.

This clonotype was observed a few times. V gene TRBV29-1 combines with J gene TRBJ2-2, with TRBD1 as a possible D gene (5 bases). The germline gives CDR1 SQVTM, CDR2 ANQGSEA. This CDR3 is built from 14 residues. The V gene lost 4 bases and the J gene lost 4 bases, with 13 bases spanning the gap. The CDR3 sequence: CSVAPRRGTGELFF. CDR3 sequence (DNA): TGCAGCGTTGCCCCACGTAGGGGCACCGGGGAGCTGTTTTTT.

The V gene is TRBV7-2, the J gene TRBJ1-1, with 9 bases lining up with TRBD1. This CDR3 has 14 amino acids. After removal of 3 bases from V and 5 bases from J, the junction contained 4 bases not matched to a gene. CDR1 and CDR2 from the germline V gene are SGHTA and FQGNSA. The CDR3 reads CASSFIQGATEAFF. The CDR3 coding sequence is TGTGCCAGCAGCTTTATACAGGGGGCAACTGAAGCTTTCTTT. Full variable domain (missing parts from reference TRBV7-2 and TRBJ1-1): GAGVSQSPSNKVTEKGKDVELRCDPISGHTALYWYRQSLGQGLEFLIYFQGNSAPDKSGLPSDRFSAERTGGSVSTLTIQRTQQEDSAVYLCASSFIQGATEAFFGQGTRLTVV.

This chain joins TRBV5-6 and TRBJ1-5, with D possibly matching TRBD1 (5 bases). Trimming shortened V by 0 bases and J by 7 bases, and 14 bases separated the two germline ends. CDR1 and CDR2 (germline): SGHDT, YYEEEE. This CDR3 comprises 15 residues. Here the CDR3 reads CASSLGPSPGQPQHF. As DNA, the CDR3 is TGTGCCAGCAGCTTGGGCCCGAGTCCAGGGCAGCCCCAGCATTTT.

This clonotype was detected a few times. The V call is TRBV4-1, the J call TRBJ2-3, with 14 positions matching TRBD2. J was trimmed by 2 bases and V by 0 bases; bases with no gene match: 10. Germline-derived CDR1 and CDR2 are MGHRA and YSYEKL. This CDR3 spans 20 amino acids. The CDR3 protein is CASSQDLSGLAGAPTDTQYF. The CDR3 DNA sequence: TGCGCCAGCAGCCAAGATCTTTCGGGACTAGCGGGGGCGCCCACAGATACGCAGTATTTT.

The J gene is TRBJ2-5, the V gene TRBV19; D is possibly TRBD1 or TRBD2 (5 bases each). With 3 bases removed from V and 5 bases from J, the gap between germline ends came to 16 bases. CDR1 and CDR2 (germline): LNHDA, SQIVND (reference sequence). This CDR3 contains 15 residues. The CDR3: CASSIRGTAEETQYF. The CDR3 DNA follows: TGTGCCAGTAGTATTAGAGGGACCGCGGAGGAGACCCAGTACTTC. Drawing the rest from reference TRBV19 and TRBJ2-5, the complete variable domain is DGGITQSPKYLFRKEGQNVTLSCEQNLNHDAMYWYRQDPGQGLRLIYYSQIVNDFQKGDIAEGYSVSREKKESFPLTVTSAQKNPTAFYLCASSIRGTAEETQYFGPGTRLLVL.

This clonotype was counted a few times. V usage is TRBV5-1 and J usage is TRBJ1-1; 8 bases map to TRBD1. Unmatched junction bases numbered 9, after V lost 4 bases and J lost 1 base. There are 16 residues in the CDR3. Germline V gene lookup returns CDR1 SGHRS and CDR2 YFSETQ. The DNA for the CDR3 is TGCGCCAGCAGCCGCGGACAGGGACTTTCGAACACTGAAGCTTTCTTT. Encoded protein: CASSRGQGLSNTEAFF.

There are a few counts of this clonotype. This CDR3 reads CASSGRDSLNYGYTF. DNA of the CDR3: TGTGCCAGCAGCGGGAGGGACAGCTTAAACTATGGCTACACCTTC. This chain connects TRBV7-9 to TRBJ1-2; the match to TRBD1 covers 7 bases. Germline V gene sequence: CDR1 SEHNR, CDR2 FQNEAQ (reference sequence). The CDR3 loop spans 15 amino acids. The V gene end was trimmed by 5 bases and the J gene end by 2 bases; junction bases not matched to a gene: 8.

In its sample, this clonotype was seen a few times. The chain uses TRBV20-1 and TRBJ1-2; TRBD1 might be the D (6 bases). The germline V gene has CDR1 DFQATT and CDR2 SNEGSKA (reference sequence). Trimming took off 4 bases at V and 4 bases at J, with 16 bases between the two ends. The CDR3 has 14 amino acids. The DNA of the CDR3 is TGCAGTGCTAAACCGACAGGCGGCGTCTATGGCTACACCTTC. This encodes CSAKPTGGVYGYTF.

V usage is TRBV7-3 and J usage is TRBJ1-4; the D is unclear. Germline V lookup: CDR1 SGHTA, CDR2 FQGTGA. Trimming removed 5 bases from V and 6 bases from J, with 13 bases in between. The CDR3 covers 14 residues. CDR3 protein: CASSGGSAHEKLFF. DNA of the CDR3: TGTGCCAGCAGCGGCGGATCGGCGCATGAAAAACTGTTTTTT.

This clonotype was counted only a few times. V is TRBV30 and J is TRBJ2-5; maybe TRBD2 (6 bases). Trimming removed 2 bases from V and 5 bases from J, with 15 bases in between. Germline CDR1 is GTSNPN and CDR2 is SVGIG (reference sequence). This CDR3 spans 14 amino acids. CDR3 coding DNA: TGTGCCTGGAGTTTGTGGCACGGGACTGAGACCCAGTACTTC. Protein product: CAWSLWHGTETQYF.

The rearrangement joins TRBV10-3 to TRBJ1-2, with 9 nucleotides matching TRBD1. The CDR3 runs 13 residues. J lost 7 bases, V lost 2 bases, and 2 bases had no gene match. CDR1 is ENHRY and CDR2 is SYGVKD in the germline V gene. The CDR3 bases are TGTGCCATCAGTGAGGGGACAGGGAGTGGCTACACCTTC. Translated, it gives CAISEGTGSGYTF.

CDR3 residues: CASSYRDRGHNEQFF. For the CDR3, the DNA is TGTGCCAGCAGTTACAGGGACAGGGGGCACAATGAGCAGTTCTTC. The chain couples TRBV6-2 or TRBV6-3 to TRBJ2-1, with 12 bases aligning to TRBD1. The junction had 1 base not matched to a gene; V was cut back by 2 bases and J by 5 bases. The germline V gene has CDR1 MNHEY and CDR2 SVGEGT. CDR3 length equals 15 residues.

The gene calls are TRBV12-3 or TRBV12-4 and TRBJ2-1, with D maybe TRBD2 (5 bases). V was pared by 3 bases and J by 3 bases, with 12 bases between. CDR3 size: 15 residues. The CDR3 DNA reads TGTGCCAGCAGTTTCTCCCAACGGGGCTACAATGAGCAGTTCTTC. It is translated as CASSFSQRGYNEQFF.

V is TRBV7-3 and J is TRBJ2-5, with D perhaps matching TRBD1 (6 bases). The CDR3 loop spans 13 amino acids. Germline assignment: CDR1 SGHTA and CDR2 FQGTGA. V dropped 5 bases and J dropped 8 bases, with 15 bases sitting between them. The chain's CDR3 is CASSPGQGRTQYF. CDR3 coding DNA: TGTGCCAGCAGCCCGGGCCAGGGGCGAACCCAGTACTTC. Full variable domain (rest looked up from reference TRBV7-3 and TRBJ2-5): GAGVSQTPSNKVTEKGKYVELRCDPISGHTALYWYRQSLGQGPEFLIYFQGTGAADDSGLPNDRFFAVRPEGSVSTLKIQRTERGDSAVYLCASSPGQGRTQYFGPGTRLLVL.